The entry below describes one T cell receptor beta chain. This sample was taken from a study of lymphopenia after photon versus proton radiotherapy. Only in-frame clones appear in the TCRdb table, and some are missing; sequencing was by immunoSEQ multiplex PCR. This sample yields approximately 30,000 clones, of which 85% to 95% are seen a single time; around 0.72% belongs to the top ten. Trimming removed 1 base at V and 1 base at J, with 6 bases between. The germline CDR1 and CDR2 sequences are LGHNA and YSLEER. CDR3 length: 14 amino acids. J is TRBJ2-3 and V is TRBV4-3; the D is unclear. The specimen comprised peripheral blood, sampled from a patient treated with photon-based radiotherapy. This receptor was obtained from a woman aged 45 to 65 with cholangiocarcinoma. Written as DNA, the CDR3 is TGCGCCAGCAGCCAAGGCTTGGGCACAGATACGCAGTATTTT. It encodes CASSQGLGTDTQYF.